The source of this T cell receptor (beta chain) is a study of T cells in Graves' hyperthyroidism and ophthalmopathy. Regarding the study as a whole: Most clonotypes expanded in the thyroid (above 0.001) were also present in blood. Stable hyperthyroidism was separated from ophthalmopathy by a model based on 13 V-J features.

Worth noting for this clonotype: Its target is not known.

Amplification of TCR beta CDR3 regions was performed using RNA transcripts as template. The study used the HTBI primer set for a first-round RT-PCR of the TCR CDR3. Each CDR3 protein is one row after TCRdb ran MiXCR on the multiplex PCR reads. The sample shows roughly 280,000 distinct CDR3 sequences, 20% to 25% of them seen only once. The study left out patients who had uncontrolled infection, other autoimmune disease, pregnancy or lactation. The junction had 7 bases not matched to a gene; V was cut back by 0 bases and J by 4 bases. Germline V gene data show CDR1 as MDHEN and CDR2 as SYDVKM. The CDR3 loop spans 16 amino acids.

This receptor was taken from a young man with Graves' ophthalmopathy. Material: blood. The chain is built from TRBV28 and TRBJ2-3, with 7 bases matching TRBD1. CDR3 region: CASSLWAGGNADTQYF. CDR3 sequence (DNA): TGTGCCAGCAGTTTATGGGCAGGGGGTAATGCAGATACGCAGTATTTT.